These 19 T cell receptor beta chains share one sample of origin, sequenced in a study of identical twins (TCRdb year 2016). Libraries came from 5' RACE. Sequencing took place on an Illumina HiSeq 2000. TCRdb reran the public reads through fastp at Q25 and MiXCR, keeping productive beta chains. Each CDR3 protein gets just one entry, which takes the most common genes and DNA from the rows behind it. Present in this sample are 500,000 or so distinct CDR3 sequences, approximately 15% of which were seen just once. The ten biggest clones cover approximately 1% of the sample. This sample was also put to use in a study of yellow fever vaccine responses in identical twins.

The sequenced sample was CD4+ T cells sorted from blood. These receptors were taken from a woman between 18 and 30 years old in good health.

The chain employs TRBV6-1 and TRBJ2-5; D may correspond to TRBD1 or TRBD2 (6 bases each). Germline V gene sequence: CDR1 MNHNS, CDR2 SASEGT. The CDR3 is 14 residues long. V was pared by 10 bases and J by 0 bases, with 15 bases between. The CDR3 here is CATTGAVYQETQYF. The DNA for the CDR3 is TGTGCCACCACGGGGGCCGTGTACCAAGAGACCCAGTACTTC.

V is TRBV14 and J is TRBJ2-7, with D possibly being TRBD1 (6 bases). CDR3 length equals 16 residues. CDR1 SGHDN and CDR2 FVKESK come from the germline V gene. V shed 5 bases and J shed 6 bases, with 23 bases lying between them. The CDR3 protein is CASSGQLTGPKAEQYF. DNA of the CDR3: TGTGCCAGCAGCGGACAGCTTACGGGACCTAAGGCCGAGCAGTACTTC.

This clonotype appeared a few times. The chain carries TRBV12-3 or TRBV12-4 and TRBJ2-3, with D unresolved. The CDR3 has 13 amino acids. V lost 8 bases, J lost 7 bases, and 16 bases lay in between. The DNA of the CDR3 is TGTGCCAGCCGAGACCCGTTAGGGTATACGCAGTATTTT. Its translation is CASRDPLGYTQYF.

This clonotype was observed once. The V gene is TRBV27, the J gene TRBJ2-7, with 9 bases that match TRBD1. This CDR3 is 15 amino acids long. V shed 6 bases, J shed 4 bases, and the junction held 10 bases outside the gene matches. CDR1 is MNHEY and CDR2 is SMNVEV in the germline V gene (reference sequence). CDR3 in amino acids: CASSRADRGGYEQYF. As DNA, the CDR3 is TGTGCCAGCAGCCGAGCGGACAGGGGAGGGTACGAGCAGTACTTC.

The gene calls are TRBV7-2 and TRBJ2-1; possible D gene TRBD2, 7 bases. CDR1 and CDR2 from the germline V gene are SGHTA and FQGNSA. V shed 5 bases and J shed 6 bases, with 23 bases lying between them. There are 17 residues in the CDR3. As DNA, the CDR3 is TGTGCCAGCAGCCCCGCTGGGGGGGGCATCGGATCCAATGAGCAGTTCTTC. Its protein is CASSPAGGGIGSNEQFF.

The CDR3 nucleotides are TGCAGTGCTCCCGAAACAAGCGTGGGCGAGCAGTACTTC. This sequence encodes CSAPETSVGEQYF. The genes are TRBV20-1 and TRBJ2-7; D is undetermined. Germline loops: CDR1 DFQATT, CDR2 SNEGSKA (reference sequence). The CDR3 totals 13 residues. Trimming stripped 5 bases from V and 6 bases from J, with 17 bases between.

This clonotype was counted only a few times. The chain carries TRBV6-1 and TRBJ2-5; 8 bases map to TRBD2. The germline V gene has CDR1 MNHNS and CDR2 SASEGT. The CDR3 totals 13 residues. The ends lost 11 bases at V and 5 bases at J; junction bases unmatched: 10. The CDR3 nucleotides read TGTGCCTCGGGAGGGAGGGGATGGGAGACCCAGTACTTC. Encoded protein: CASGGRGWETQYF.

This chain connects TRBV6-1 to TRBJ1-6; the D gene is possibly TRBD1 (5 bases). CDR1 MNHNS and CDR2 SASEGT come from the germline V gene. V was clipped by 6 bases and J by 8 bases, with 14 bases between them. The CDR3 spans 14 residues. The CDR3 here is CASSLQEDYSPLHF. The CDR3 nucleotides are TGTGCCAGCAGCCTACAGGAAGACTATTCACCCCTCCACTTT.

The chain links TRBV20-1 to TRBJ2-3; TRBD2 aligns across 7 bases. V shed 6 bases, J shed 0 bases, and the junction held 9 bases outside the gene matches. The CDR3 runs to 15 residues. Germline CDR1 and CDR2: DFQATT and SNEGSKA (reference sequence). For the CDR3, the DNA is TGCAGTGCCAAACCTATAGCGGGTAGCACAGATACGCAGTATTTT. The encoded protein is CSAKPIAGSTDTQYF.

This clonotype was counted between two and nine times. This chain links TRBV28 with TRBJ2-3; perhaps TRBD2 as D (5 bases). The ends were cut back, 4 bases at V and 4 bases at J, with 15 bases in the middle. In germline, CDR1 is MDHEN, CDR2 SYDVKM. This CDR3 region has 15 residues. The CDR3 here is CASSSRHYGADTQYF. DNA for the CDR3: TGTGCCAGCAGTTCCCGACACTACGGGGCAGATACGCAGTATTTT.

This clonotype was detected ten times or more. The DNA of the CDR3 is TGTGCCAGCTCACCACCGGGGTCGGGATCCTACGAGCAGTACTTC. Amino acids: CASSPPGSGSYEQYF. The chain uses TRBV18 and TRBJ2-7, with D possibly matching TRBD2 (5 bases). The CDR3 consists of 15 residues. From germline, CDR1 is KGHSH and CDR2 LQKENI. Between the trimmed V and J ends, which lost 0 bases and 1 base, there was a span of 10 bases. Based on the CDR3 plus reference TRBV18 and TRBJ2-7, the full variable domain is NAGVMQNPRHLVRRRGQEARLRCSPMKGHSHVYWYRQLPEEGLKFMVYLQKENIIDESGMPKERFSAEFPKEGPSILRIQQVVRGDSAAYFCASSPPGSGSYEQYFGPGTRLTVT.

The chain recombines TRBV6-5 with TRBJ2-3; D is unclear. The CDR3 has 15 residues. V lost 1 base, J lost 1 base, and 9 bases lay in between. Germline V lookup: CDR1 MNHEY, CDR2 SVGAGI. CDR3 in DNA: TGTGCCAGCAGTTACTACCCTGCGGGCACAGATACGCAGTATTTT. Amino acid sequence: CASSYYPAGTDTQYF.

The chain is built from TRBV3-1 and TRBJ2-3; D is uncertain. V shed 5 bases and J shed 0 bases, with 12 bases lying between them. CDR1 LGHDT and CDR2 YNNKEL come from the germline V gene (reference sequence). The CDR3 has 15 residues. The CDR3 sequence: CASSSIGGSTDTQYF. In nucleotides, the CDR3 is TGTGCCAGCAGCTCAATAGGCGGTAGCACAGATACGCAGTATTTT.

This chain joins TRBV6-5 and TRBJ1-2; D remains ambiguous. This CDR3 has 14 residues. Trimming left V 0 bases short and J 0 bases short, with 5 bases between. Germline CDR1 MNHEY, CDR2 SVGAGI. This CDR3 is CASSYSGANYGYTF. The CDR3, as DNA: TGTGCCAGCAGTTACTCCGGAGCTAACTATGGCTACACCTTC.

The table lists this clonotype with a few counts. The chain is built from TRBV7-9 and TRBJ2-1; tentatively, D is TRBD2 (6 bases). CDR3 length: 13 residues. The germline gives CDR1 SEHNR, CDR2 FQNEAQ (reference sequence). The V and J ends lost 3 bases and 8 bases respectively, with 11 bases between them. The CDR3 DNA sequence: TGTGCCAGCAGCTTGGACTATTCCGATGAGCAGTTCTTC. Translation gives CASSLDYSDEQFF.

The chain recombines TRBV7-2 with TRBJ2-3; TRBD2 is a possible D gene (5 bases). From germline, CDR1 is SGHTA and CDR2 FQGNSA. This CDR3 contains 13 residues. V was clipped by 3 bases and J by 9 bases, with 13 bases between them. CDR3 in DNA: TGTGCCAGCAGCTTCAGGACTCCTACAACGCAGTATTTT. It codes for CASSFRTPTTQYF.

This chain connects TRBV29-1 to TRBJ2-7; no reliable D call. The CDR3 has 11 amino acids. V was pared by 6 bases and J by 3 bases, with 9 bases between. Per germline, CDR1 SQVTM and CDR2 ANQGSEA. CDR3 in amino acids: CSVGTDYEQYF. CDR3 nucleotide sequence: TGCAGCGTGGGTACAGACTACGAGCAGTACTTC.

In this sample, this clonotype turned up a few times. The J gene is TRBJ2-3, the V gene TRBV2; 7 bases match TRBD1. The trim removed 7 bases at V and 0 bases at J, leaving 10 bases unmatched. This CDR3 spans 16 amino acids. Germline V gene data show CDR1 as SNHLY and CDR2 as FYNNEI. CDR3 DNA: TGTGCCAGCACTGAGAACAGGGGCTCTAGCACAGATACGCAGTATTTT. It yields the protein CASTENRGSSTDTQYF. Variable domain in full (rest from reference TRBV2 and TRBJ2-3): EPEVTQTPSHQVTQMGQEVILRCVPISNHLYFYWYRQILGQKVEFLVSFYNNEISEKSEIFDDQFSVERPDGSNFTLKIRSTKLEDSAMYFCASTENRGSSTDTQYFGPGTRLTVL.

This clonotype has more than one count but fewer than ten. The CDR3, as DNA: TGTGCCAGCAGTTTAGCGGGGGGGGCGTACTACAATGAGCAGTTCTTC. This translates into CASSLAGGAYYNEQFF. The J gene is TRBJ2-1, the V gene TRBV12-3 or TRBV12-4; weak D call: TRBD2 (7 bases). This CDR3 region has 16 residues. V gave up 0 bases and J gave up 3 bases, with 12 bases separating them.